Shown below are 11 T cell receptor beta chains from a single sample sequenced in a study of T cell repertoires in cytomegalovirus infection. TCRdb ran MiXCR on the reads and lists one entry per CDR3 protein. The sample records some 150,000 distinct CDR3 sequences, roughly a quarter being singletons. Sequenced input: PBMCs. These receptors all come from a human donor in good health (CMV status not recorded). Some clones in this sample may be carry-over from other donors' samples.

V is TRBV6-5 and J is TRBJ2-7, with TRBD2 matching over 11 bases. The CDR3 contains 14 residues. V shed 2 bases, J shed 5 bases, and the junction held 2 bases outside the gene matches. The V gene's germline CDR1 is MNHEY and CDR2 SVGAGI. The CDR3 reads CASSYVAGGDEQYF. CDR3 nucleotide sequence: TGTGCCAGCAGTTACGTAGCGGGAGGGGACGAGCAGTACTTC.

The chain combines TRBV7-6 with TRBJ2-7; D tentatively fits TRBD1 or TRBD2 (7 bases each). In germline, CDR1 is SGHVS, CDR2 FNYEAQ. The V gene lost 7 bases and the J gene lost 3 bases, with 19 bases spanning the gap. The CDR3 runs 15 residues. The CDR3 loop is CASTPGGARDYEQYF. The CDR3 DNA sequence: TGTGCCAGCACCCCAGGGGGGGCGAGGGACTACGAGCAGTACTTC.

This clonotype has a handful of counts. The genes are TRBV28 and TRBJ1-6; D is unclear. This CDR3 has 14 residues. V lost 2 bases and J 9 bases, leaving 11 bases between the germline ends. Germline CDR1 reads MDHEN; CDR2 reads SYDVKM. In nucleotides, the CDR3 is TGTGCCAGCAGTTTAGGGAATAGCGGTTCACCCCTCCACTTT. Protein: CASSLGNSGSPLHF.

V and J are TRBV12-5 and TRBJ2-4; 7 nucleotides match TRBD1. Germline V CDR1 and CDR2: LGHNT, FRNRAP. The CDR3 sequence is 13 residues long. V gave up 5 bases and J gave up 9 bases; unmatched junction bases: 7. This CDR3 reads CASGPPQGFIQYF. The DNA of the CDR3 is TGTGCTAGTGGTCCTCCACAGGGGTTCATTCAGTACTTC.

The rearrangement links TRBV9 to TRBJ2-1; D remains unclear. The CDR3 is 11 residues long. V lost 3 bases to trimming and J lost 10 bases, with 8 bases between them. Germline assignment: CDR1 SGDLS and CDR2 YYNGEE. The CDR3 sequence is CASSENTEQFF. The CDR3 nucleotides read TGTGCCAGCAGCGAGAACACGGAGCAGTTCTTC. Filled out from reference TRBV9 and TRBJ2-1, the complete variable domain reads DSGVTQTPKHLITATGQRVTLRCSPRSGDLSVYWYQQSLDQGLQFLIQYYNGEERAKGNILERFSAQQFPDLHSELNLSSLELGDSALYFCASSENTEQFFGPGTRLTVL.

Many counts were recorded for this clonotype. A read error may explain this, as a much larger clone is one base away. This chain uses TRBV11-3 with TRBJ2-1; no definite D call. Per the germline V gene, CDR1 is SGHNT and CDR2 is YENEEA. The CDR3 length is 13 residues. V was clipped by 5 bases and J by 0 bases, with 5 bases between them. Here the CDR3 DNA reads TGTGCCAGCAGCGCCAGCTCCTACAATGAGCAGTTCTTC. This sequence encodes CASSASSYNEQFF.

This clonotype was picked up many times. The chain recombines TRBV11-1 with TRBJ2-5; D may be TRBD1 (5 bases). Germline V lookup: CDR1 SGHAT, CDR2 FQDESV (reference sequence). The CDR3 runs to 14 residues. The V end was cut by 3 bases, the J end by 1 base, with 9 bases between. CDR3 region: CASSFDTGQETQYF. The DNA for the CDR3 is TGTGCCAGCAGCTTTGATACAGGCCAAGAGACCCAGTACTTC.

The rearrangement uses TRBV15 and TRBJ1-6; 7 bases match TRBD1. The trim removed 0 bases at V and 7 bases at J, leaving 6 bases unmatched. Per germline, CDR1 LNHNV and CDR2 YYDKDF (reference sequence). The CDR3 contains 16 residues. CDR3 nucleotides: TGTGCCACCAGCAGAGATGGGCGACAGGGAAATTCACCCCTCCACTTT. Its protein product is CATSRDGRQGNSPLHF. Full variable domain (remainder filled in from reference TRBV15 and TRBJ1-6): DAMVIQNPRYQVTQFGKPVTLSCSQTLNHNVMYWYQQKSSQAPKLLFHYYDKDFNNEADTPDNFQSRRPNTSFCFLDIRSPGLGDTAMYLCATSRDGRQGNSPLHFGNGTRLTVT.

This clonotype was recorded a few times. V gene TRBV7-2 combines with J gene TRBJ2-1; TRBD2 matches at 13 bases. With V trimmed by 3 bases and J by 7 bases, 6 bases remained unmatched. This CDR3 contains 16 residues. Germline V gene sequence: CDR1 SGHTA, CDR2 FQGNSA. In nucleotides, the CDR3 is TGTGCCAGCAGCTTCAGACCGGGACTAGCGGGAAATGAGCAGTTCTTC. It yields the protein CASSFRPGLAGNEQFF.

Many counts were recorded for this clonotype. The chain couples TRBV7-9 to TRBJ1-2; 7 nucleotides align to TRBD1. This CDR3 has 14 amino acids. Germline assignment: CDR1 SEHNR and CDR2 FQNEAQ (reference sequence). Trimming took 5 bases from V and 4 from J; bases not matched to a gene: 7. The CDR3, as DNA: TGTGCCAGCAGCACCTGGGACAGTCGCTATGGCTACACCTTC. Amino acid sequence: CASSTWDSRYGYTF.

The chain joins TRBV6-5 to TRBJ2-1; D not certain. CDR3 size: 13 residues. Trimming took off 7 bases at V and 6 bases at J, with 13 bases between the two ends. Germline V gives CDR1 MNHEY, CDR2 SVGAGI. CDR3 bases: TGTGCCAGCACCGATTTTCGTGGCAATGAGCAGTTCTTC. Encoded protein: CASTDFRGNEQFF.